This TCR beta chain was captured by sequencing in a study of PD-L1 blockade in urothelial cancer. CDR3 length equals 16 residues. Trimming took 0 bases from V and 4 from J; bases not matched to a gene: 6. Germline V gene data show CDR1 as SGDLS and CDR2 as YYNGEE. As concerns this clone: Its antigen is unknown.

Study-level results: Better survival was predicted by below-median pretreatment blood TCR clonality.

Time point described: pretreatment peripheral blood. Sequenced by immunoSEQ multiplex PCR; TCRdb stores in-frame clones only, minus some. The sample carries tens of thousands of clones, approximately 86% recorded once. The source was PBMCs, collected around atezolizumab (anti-PD-L1) treatment. This sequence joins TRBV9 and TRBJ2-3, with 9 positions matching TRBD2. This clonotype was obtained from a man aged 60 to 75 with urothelial cancer. This CDR3 reads CASSVVSGGWADTQYF. The CDR3 coding sequence is TGTGCCAGCAGCGTAGTAAGCGGGGGGTGGGCAGATACGCAGTATTTT.